This is a list of T cell receptor beta chains from one sample in a study of T cell responses to AZD1222 COVID-19 vaccine. Sequenced by immunoSEQ multiplex PCR; TCRdb stores in-frame clones only, minus some. Of about 150,000 clones in the sample, 86% were seen once. The material was peripheral blood, obtained on day 0 of MenACWY control vaccination. Receptor source: an adult in good health. CDR3s include the opening cysteine and the closing phenylalanine or tryptophan. D genes are given only for firm matches. Only part of the rows carry a size: once, few, many, or a class if the clone is expanded.

abundance: .
d_gene: .
v_gene: TRBV9
j_gene: TRBJ1-1
CDR3nt: TGTGCCAGCAGCCCCTCGGCTGTTGAAGCTTTCTTT
CDR3aa: CASSPSAVEAFF

abundance: .
d_gene: .
v_gene: TRBV28
j_gene: TRBJ1-2
CDR3nt: TGTGCCAGCAGCCCTTTCACAGGGAGAATGCGTGACTATGGCTACACCTTC
CDR3aa: CASSPFTGRMRDYGYTF

abundance: .
d_gene: TRBD1
v_gene: TRBV19
j_gene: TRBJ1-1
CDR3nt: TGTGCCAGTTCCGTGGGACAGGGGCGCGGTACTGAAGCTTTCTTT
CDR3aa: CASSVGQGRGTEAFF

abundance: .
d_gene: TRBD1
v_gene: TRBV10-1
j_gene: TRBJ1-1
CDR3nt: TGCGCCAGCAGACATTCCTGTGACAGGGGGACTACTGAAGCTTTCTTT
CDR3aa: CASRHSCDRGTTEAFF

abundance: few
d_gene: .
v_gene: TRBV5-1
j_gene: TRBJ1-2
CDR3nt: TGCGCCAGCAGCCCCGATCACTATGGCTACACCTTC
CDR3aa: CASSPDHYGYTF

abundance: .
d_gene: .
v_gene: TRBV10-1
j_gene: TRBJ1-2
CDR3nt: TGCGCCAGCAGTGCCCGGGATGGCTATGGCTACACCTTC
CDR3aa: CASSARDGYGYTF

abundance: .
d_gene: TRBD1
v_gene: TRBV7-6
j_gene: TRBJ1-5
CDR3nt: TGTGCCAGCAGCTCGACAGGGGGTGGTCAGCCCCAGCATTTT
CDR3aa: CASSSTGGGQPQHF

abundance: .
d_gene: .
v_gene: TRBV24-1
j_gene: TRBJ2-4
CDR3nt: TGTGCCACCAGCACAGGATACAAAAACATTCAGTACTTC
CDR3aa: CATSTGYKNIQYF

abundance: once
d_gene: .
v_gene: TRBV11-1
j_gene: TRBJ1-5
CDR3nt: TGTGCCAGCAGCTTGGGGCAGGGGAGCAATCAGCCCCAGCATTTT
CDR3aa: CASSLGQGSNQPQHF

abundance: .
d_gene: .
v_gene: TRBV6-5
j_gene: TRBJ1-1
CDR3nt: TGTGCCAGCAGTCCTGACATGAACACTGAAGCTTTCTTT
CDR3aa: CASSPDMNTEAFF

abundance: .
d_gene: .
v_gene: TRBV7-2
j_gene: TRBJ1-2
CDR3nt: TGTGCCAGCAGCCCACTTTTCTGGCAGGGAGGTTTCGGCTACACCTTC
CDR3aa: CASSPLFWQGGFGYTF

abundance: .
d_gene: .
v_gene: TRBV11-3
j_gene: TRBJ1-3
CDR3nt: TGTGCCAGCAGCTTAGCAAGGGGTTCTGAAAACACCATATATTTT
CDR3aa: CASSLARGSENTIYF

abundance: .
d_gene: TRBD1
v_gene: TRBV7-2
j_gene: TRBJ1-6
CDR3nt: TGTGCCAGCAGCCTACAGGGGAGCTCCTATAATTCACCCCTCCACTTT
CDR3aa: CASSLQGSSYNSPLHF

abundance: .
d_gene: TRBD1
v_gene: TRBV5-1
j_gene: TRBJ1-6
CDR3nt: TGCGCCAGCAGCTCCCGGACAGGGGGCTCCTATAATTCACCCCTCCACTTT
CDR3aa: CASSSRTGGSYNSPLHF

abundance: .
d_gene: TRBD1
v_gene: TRBV19
j_gene: TRBJ1-5
CDR3nt: TGTGCCAGTAGTATAGATTGGGGCAGGGGGCTGGGTCAGCCCCAGCATTTT
CDR3aa: CASSIDWGRGLGQPQHF

abundance: .
d_gene: .
v_gene: TRBV4-3
j_gene: TRBJ2-7
CDR3nt: TGCGCCAGCAGCCAAGTGTTTGAGGTCAGATCCTACGAGCAGTACTTC
CDR3aa: CASSQVFEVRSYEQYF

abundance: .
d_gene: .
v_gene: TRBV13
j_gene: TRBJ1-2
CDR3nt: TGTGCCAGCAGCTTCTCGGGACATCCAAGTGGCTACACCTTC
CDR3aa: CASSFSGHPSGYTF

abundance: .
d_gene: .
v_gene: TRBV4-1
j_gene: TRBJ2-7
CDR3nt: TGCGCCAGCAGCCAAGAGCGGAACACACCTATTCCCTACGAGCAGTACTTC
CDR3aa: CASSQERNTPIPYEQYF

abundance: .
d_gene: .
v_gene: TRBV3-1/TRBV3-2
j_gene: TRBJ2-7
CDR3nt: TGTGCCAGCTGGGGCGGGACCTCCTACGAGCAGTACTTC
CDR3aa: CASWGGTSYEQYF

abundance: .
d_gene: TRBD1
v_gene: TRBV5-6
j_gene: TRBJ2-1
CDR3nt: TGTGCCAGCAGCATCGGGACAGATTTTTACAATGAGCAGTTCTTC
CDR3aa: CASSIGTDFYNEQFF

abundance: .
d_gene: .
v_gene: TRBV10-3
j_gene: TRBJ1-5
CDR3nt: TGTGCCATCAGTGAGTCGACGCCAGCCTTCCCCAATCAGCCCCAGCATTTT
CDR3aa: CAISESTPAFPNQPQHF

abundance: .
d_gene: .
v_gene: TRBV5-1
j_gene: TRBJ2-3
CDR3nt: TGCGCCAGCAGCTTGGCGGTGGATACGCAGTATTTT
CDR3aa: CASSLAVDTQYF

abundance: .
d_gene: TRBD2
v_gene: TRBV9
j_gene: TRBJ2-7
CDR3nt: TGTGCCAGCAGCTCCTCCCCCGCGGGAGCTACCGAGCAGTACTTC
CDR3aa: CASSSSPAGATEQYF

abundance: .
d_gene: TRBD1
v_gene: TRBV7-2
j_gene: TRBJ2-5
CDR3nt: TGTGCCAGCAGTATAGGGGGCAGGGGGAAAAATGGGGAGACCCAGTACTTC
CDR3aa: CASSIGGRGKNGETQYF

abundance: .
d_gene: TRBD1
v_gene: TRBV27
j_gene: TRBJ1-4
CDR3nt: TGTGCCAGCAGTTTATCTGGACAGGGGTGGGCTAATGAAAAACTGTTTTTT
CDR3aa: CASSLSGQGWANEKLFF

abundance: .
d_gene: TRBD2
v_gene: TRBV19
j_gene: TRBJ2-5
CDR3nt: TGTGCCAGTAGTTTACTAGCGGTGAAAGAGACCCAGTACTTC
CDR3aa: CASSLLAVKETQYF

abundance: .
d_gene: .
v_gene: TRBV19
j_gene: TRBJ1-5
CDR3nt: TGTGCCAGTAGTGGAGGGGTGCAATATAGCAATCAGCCCCAGCATTTT
CDR3aa: CASSGGVQYSNQPQHF

abundance: .
d_gene: .
v_gene: TRBV7-3
j_gene: TRBJ1-2
CDR3nt: TGTGCCAGCAGCGATCCGCACCGTCATGGCTACACCTTC
CDR3aa: CASSDPHRHGYTF

abundance: .
d_gene: .
v_gene: TRBV10-3
j_gene: TRBJ2-7
CDR3nt: TGTGCCATCAGTGAGCACCCTTACGAGCAGTACTTC
CDR3aa: CAISEHPYEQYF

abundance: .
d_gene: .
v_gene: TRBV29-1
j_gene: TRBJ2-2
CDR3nt: TGCAGCGTTGCCCGGGGGCCGGACACCGGGGAGCTGTTTTTT
CDR3aa: CSVARGPDTGELFF

abundance: .
d_gene: .
v_gene: TRBV6-2/TRBV6-3
j_gene: TRBJ1-5
CDR3nt: TGTGCCAGCAGTCCCTTTCAGGGTAGGGGCAATCAGCCCCAGCATTTT
CDR3aa: CASSPFQGRGNQPQHF

abundance: .
d_gene: .
v_gene: TRBV6-2/TRBV6-3
j_gene: TRBJ2-7
CDR3nt: TGTGCCAGCAGTTACTTCATGGGATGGGCCTCCGAGCAGTACTTC
CDR3aa: CASSYFMGWASEQYF

abundance: many
d_gene: .
v_gene: TRBV7-6
j_gene: TRBJ1-1
CDR3nt: TGTGCCAGCAACCCAGACAGACACACTGAAGCTTTCTTT
CDR3aa: CASNPDRHTEAFF

abundance: .
d_gene: TRBD2
v_gene: TRBV11-3
j_gene: TRBJ2-7
CDR3nt: TGTGCCAGCAGCGCGCCGGGACTAGCGAGATCCTACGAGCAGTACTTC
CDR3aa: CASSAPGLARSYEQYF

abundance: few
d_gene: TRBD1
v_gene: TRBV5-6
j_gene: TRBJ2-7
CDR3nt: TGTGCCAGCAGCCCTTCAAAGGGACAGGGATTCTCCTACGAGCAGTACTTC
CDR3aa: CASSPSKGQGFSYEQYF

abundance: .
d_gene: .
v_gene: TRBV4-1
j_gene: TRBJ1-5
CDR3nt: TGCGCCAGCAGCCAAGATATAGATGGGTTGGGCAATCAGCCCCAGCATTTT
CDR3aa: CASSQDIDGLGNQPQHF

abundance: .
d_gene: TRBD1
v_gene: TRBV4-1
j_gene: TRBJ1-4
CDR3nt: TGCGCCAGCAGCGAAACAGGGGAAAGGGAAAAACTGTTTTTT
CDR3aa: CASSETGEREKLFF

abundance: .
d_gene: TRBD1
v_gene: TRBV19
j_gene: TRBJ1-5
CDR3nt: TGTGCCAGTAGTACCAGGACAGGTCCGAGGGTTGGGCAGCCCCAGCATTTT
CDR3aa: CASSTRTGPRVGQPQHF

abundance: once
d_gene: TRBD1
v_gene: TRBV9
j_gene: TRBJ1-6
CDR3nt: TGTGCCAGCAGCGTCACAGGGGTCAATTCACCCCTCCACTTT
CDR3aa: CASSVTGVNSPLHF

abundance: .
d_gene: TRBD2
v_gene: TRBV18
j_gene: TRBJ2-7
CDR3nt: TGTGCCAGCTCACCCTCCGGACTAGCGGGAGGGAATGAGCAGTACTTC
CDR3aa: CASSPSGLAGGNEQYF

abundance: .
d_gene: .
v_gene: TRBV15
j_gene: TRBJ2-7
CDR3nt: TGTGCCACCAGCAGAGAGGGGACTCCCACCTACGAGCAGTACTTC
CDR3aa: CATSREGTPTYEQYF

abundance: once
d_gene: .
v_gene: TRBV25-1
j_gene: TRBJ2-7
CDR3nt: TGTGCCACCGAGGAGTGGGACGAGCAGTACTTC
CDR3aa: CATEEWDEQYF

abundance: .
d_gene: .
v_gene: TRBV5-1
j_gene: TRBJ1-2
CDR3nt: TGCGCCAGCAGCTTGGAACGGGGGTCCTATGGCTACACCTTC
CDR3aa: CASSLERGSYGYTF

abundance: .
d_gene: .
v_gene: TRBV5-1
j_gene: TRBJ2-5
CDR3nt: TGCGCCAGCAGCTTTGCAGGTTCCGTTCAAGAGACCCAGTACTTC
CDR3aa: CASSFAGSVQETQYF

abundance: .
d_gene: .
v_gene: TRBV7-2
j_gene: TRBJ2-2
CDR3nt: TGTGCCAGCAGCTTAGCACTAGCCGGGGGACTGTTTTTT
CDR3aa: CASSLALAGGLFF

abundance: .
d_gene: .
v_gene: TRBV11-2
j_gene: TRBJ1-5
CDR3nt: TGTGCCAGCAGCTCCGGCCGGAGCAATCAGCCCCAGCATTTT
CDR3aa: CASSSGRSNQPQHF

abundance: .
d_gene: .
v_gene: TRBV4-3
j_gene: TRBJ1-2
CDR3nt: TGCGCCAGCAGCCAAGAACGGGGGGATAACTATGGCTACACCTTC
CDR3aa: CASSQERGDNYGYTF